At least ten counts were recorded for the clone carrying this T cell receptor beta chain. Its target is unknown. CDR3 length: 15 amino acids. From germline, CDR1 is DFQATT and CDR2 SNEGSKA (reference sequence). J gave up 0 bases and V 3 bases, and 4 bases lay outside the gene matches. TCRdb used MiXCR to reprocess the 5' RACE reads, holding one entry per CDR3 protein. The table shows hundreds of thousands of distinct CDR3 sequences, with around 6% occurring only once. The data belong to a study of identical twins. Study-level results: The abundant beta clonotypes from cord blood had fewer insertions, and memory repertoires had none of this.

The sequenced material came from naive T cells sorted from blood. The V call is TRBV20-1, the J call TRBJ1-3; 8 bases fit TRBD1. This receptor was obtained from a man between 18 and 29 years old in good health. CDR3 sequence (DNA): TGCAGTGCTAGGGACAGGGACGACTCTGGAAACACCATATATTTT. Residues: CSARDRDDSGNTIYF.